This T cell receptor beta chain was sequenced during a study of PD-1 blockade in mismatch repair-deficient tumors. Overall study context: Patients had eleven to twelve mismatch repair-deficient cancer types, all previously treated and progressing. Study results and limitations: Rapid post-treatment expansion, then contraction, generally preceding radiologic response, marked tumor-resident clones.

Mismatch repair deficiency was confirmed in all patients, by PCR or immunohistochemistry. TCR sequencing covered a few patients who responded to pembrolizumab. To note about this clone: Its antigen remains unknown.

The repertoire was sequenced with immunoSEQ multiplex PCR; TCRdb's copy has only in-frame clones and lacks some. The sample shows around 40,000 clones, 75% to 90% of them seen only once. From germline, CDR1 is SGHDT and CDR2 YYEEEE. This CDR3 region has 16 residues. V was clipped by 4 bases and J by 0 bases, with 14 bases between them. The J gene is TRBJ2-1, the V gene TRBV5-6, with D possibly being TRBD2 (6 bases). The TCR sequence derives from an adult with mismatch repair-deficient cancer. The sample consisted of PBMCs, taken roughly 39 weeks after starting pembrolizumab. CDR3 region: CASSPRRDLSYNEQFF. CDR3 sequence (DNA): TGTGCCAGCAGCCCCAGGAGGGATCTCTCCTACAATGAGCAGTTCTTC.